This T cell receptor beta chain is drawn from a study of OX40 agonist ivuxolimab in advanced cancers. Study in general: Across the patients, intravenous ivuxolimab was delivered every 2 weeks at 0.01 to 10 mg/kg. The diagnoses of dose-escalation patients were hepatocellular carcinoma, melanoma, renal cell or head and neck cancer. Therapy given before enrollment (anti-PD-1, anti-PD-L1 or anti-CTLA-4) was allowed, and roughly 41% had some.

TCRdb's table, derived via immunoSEQ multiplex PCR, lists solely in-frame clones and lacks some. Counted here are 71,000 or so clones, more than 75% occurring once; the ten biggest clones make up less than 9.5%. This clone was detected only once. The source was CD4+ or CD8+ T cells sorted from blood, collected in a trial of the OX40 agonist ivuxolimab. The clonotype was recovered from an adult with an advanced solid tumor such as melanoma, head and neck, liver or kidney cancer.

The CDR3: CASSLGLAGDEETQYF. DNA for the CDR3: TGCGCCAGCAGCTTGGGGCTAGCGGGGGATGAGGAGACCCAGTACTTC. This sequence joins TRBV5-1 and TRBJ2-5; 10 nucleotides match TRBD2. Germline V gene sequence: CDR1 SGHRS, CDR2 YFSETQ. This CDR3 comprises 16 residues. The ends lost 0 bases at V and 5 bases at J; junction bases unmatched: 7. Variable domain in full (rest from reference TRBV5-1 and TRBJ2-5): KAGVTQTPRYLIKTRGQQVTLSCSPISGHRSVSWYQQTPGQGLQFLFEYFSETQRNKGNFPGRFSGRQFSNSRSEMNVSTLELGDSALYLCASSLGLAGDEETQYFGPGTRLLVL.